Listed here are 21 T cell receptor beta chains from one sample, sequenced in a study of metastatic and nonmetastatic thyroid tumors. Via MiXCR, TCRdb re-called the PCR reads. The table lists about 52,000 clones, approximately 17% of them singletons, with almost 3% in the top ten. Before thyroid surgery, none of the patients had received any treatment. Sequencing was carried out using blood. The receptors come from a female donor with papillary thyroid cancer or a benign thyroid nodule (not recorded which). Some clones in this sample may be carry-over from other donors' samples.

This clone occurred many times. The rearrangement links TRBV24-1 to TRBJ2-3, with D perhaps TRBD2 (5 bases). The V and J ends lost 1 base and 4 bases respectively, with 11 bases between them. This CDR3 has 15 amino acids. From germline, CDR1 is KGHDR and CDR2 SFDVKD. The CDR3 sequence: CATSDFSSGADTQYF. The CDR3 DNA sequence: TGTGCCACCAGTGATTTCTCCAGCGGAGCAGATACGCAGTATTTT.

This clone has a count of ten or more. The chain uses TRBV28 and TRBJ1-2; TRBD1 aligns across 7 bases. The V gene end was trimmed by 6 bases and the J gene end by 1 base; junction bases not matched to a gene: 17. CDR3 size: 18 residues. The germline V gene encodes CDR1 MDHEN and CDR2 SYDVKM. The chain's CDR3 is CASSTRWEGANLNYGYTF. The CDR3 DNA follows: TGTGCCAGCAGCACCAGGTGGGAGGGGGCGAATCTTAACTATGGCTACACCTTC.

This chain uses TRBV30 with TRBJ1-1; D is uncertain. Per the germline V gene, CDR1 is GTSNPN and CDR2 is SVGIG (reference sequence). V lost 8 bases to trimming and J lost 1 base, with 8 bases between them. This CDR3 contains 11 residues. The DNA of the CDR3 is TGTGCCCAGCAGGAGAACACTGAAGCTTTCTTT. Protein: CAQQENTEAFF.

In DNA form, the CDR3 reads TGTGCCAGCAGCTTGTCAGTGGTGGGCACAGATACGCAGTATTTT. Amino acids: CASSLSVVGTDTQYF. V usage is TRBV5-5 and J usage is TRBJ2-3; no reliable D call. Germline V gives CDR1 SGHKS, CDR2 YYEKEE (reference sequence). The CDR3 consists of 15 residues. V was clipped by 1 base and J by 1 base, with 10 bases between them.

The rearrangement uses TRBV30 and TRBJ1-2, with D unresolved. The germline CDR1 and CDR2 sequences are GTSNPN and SVGIG (reference sequence). The CDR3 has 12 residues. Trimming removed 4 bases from V and 8 bases from J, with 14 bases in between. In nucleotides, the CDR3 is TGTGCCTGGACAGGAACTAGGTCGGGCTACACCTTC. Its translation: CAWTGTRSGYTF.

This clone has ten or more counts. This chain links TRBV28 with TRBJ1-4; 7 bases align to TRBD1. Unmatched junction bases numbered 6, after V lost 8 bases and J lost 6 bases. The germline V gene encodes CDR1 MDHEN and CDR2 SYDVKM. The CDR3 covers 13 residues. CDR3 residues: CASQGGSDEKLFF. CDR3 in DNA: TGTGCCAGCCAGGGGGGAAGTGATGAAAAACTGTTTTTT.

This clone was found a few times. Being one base from a much bigger clone, this may be a read error. Other DNA sequences in this sample translate to the same CDR3. The CDR3, as DNA: TGTGCCAGCAGCCCTCCCTTGGCAGTCTCCTACGAGCAGTACTTC. This gives the protein CASSPPLAVSYEQYF. This chain links TRBV5-6 with TRBJ2-7; D is undetermined. Trimming stripped 4 bases from V and 0 bases from J, with 14 bases between. CDR1 is SGHDT, CDR2 YYEEEE, per germline. CDR3 length equals 15 residues.

Notes on this clone: This could be a read error, since a much larger clone is one nucleotide away. V gene TRBV2 combines with J gene TRBJ1-3; D is possibly TRBD1 (6 bases). The length of the CDR3 is 19 residues. The germline gives CDR1 SNHLY, CDR2 FYNNEI. The CDR3 is CASRFRDFRGGGSGSTIYF. For the CDR3, the DNA is TGTGCCAGCAGATTCCGGGACTTCCGAGGGGGAGGCTCTGGAAGCACCATATATTTT.

This clone was observed many times. This chain joins TRBV4-1 and TRBJ2-5, with D possibly TRBD1 on 6 matching bases. The CDR3 covers 15 residues. Trimming stripped 3 bases from V and 1 base from J, with 12 bases between. CDR1 is MGHRA, CDR2 YSYEKL, per germline. CDR3 sequence (DNA): TGCGCCAGCAGCCAGGGGGCCCGAAGCCAAGAGACCCAGTACTTC. Its protein is CASSQGARSQETQYF.

The table lists this clone with many counts. The chain recombines TRBV28 with TRBJ1-2; TRBD1 aligns across 7 bases. The CDR3 covers 15 residues. CDR1 is MDHEN and CDR2 is SYDVKM in the germline V gene. V shed 4 bases, J shed 0 bases, and the junction held 5 bases outside the gene matches. CDR3 sequence: CASSSQGLPNYGYTF. Written as DNA, the CDR3 is TGTGCCAGCAGTTCACAGGGGCTACCTAACTATGGCTACACCTTC.

This clone was seen at least ten times. The chain combines TRBV6-1 with TRBJ1-5; D unresolved. Trimming removed 5 bases at V and 2 bases at J, with 10 bases between. CDR1 MNHNS and CDR2 SASEGT come from the germline V gene. The CDR3 loop spans 14 amino acids. The CDR3 protein is CASSSDYRNQPQHF. The CDR3, as DNA: TGTGCCAGCAGTTCCGACTATCGCAATCAGCCCCAGCATTTT.

This clone has ten or more counts. This chain links TRBV6-1 with TRBJ1-1; weak D call: TRBD1 (6 bases). Trimming took 8 bases from V and 2 from J, leaving 24 bases between them. Germline-derived CDR1 and CDR2 are MNHNS and SASEGT. The CDR3 has 17 residues. The CDR3 is CASYTGKPRPSNTEAFF. CDR3 sequence (DNA): TGTGCCAGCTATACAGGGAAGCCGCGCCCTTCTAACACTGAAGCTTTCTTT.

On this clone: A much larger clonotype is one base distant, so this may be a read error. This chain joins TRBV18 and TRBJ1-1; D gene uncertain. The CDR3 contains 14 residues. Per germline, CDR1 KGHSH and CDR2 LQKENI. The CDR3 nucleotides read TGTGCCAGCTCACGTTCCGGGGTGAAAACTGAAGCTTTCTTT. Its protein is CASSRSGVKTEAFF. Combining the CDR3 with reference TRBV18 and TRBJ1-1 gives the whole variable domain NAGVMQNPRHLVRRRGQEARLRCSPMKGHSHVYWYRQLPEEGLKFMVYLQKENIIDESGMPKERFSAEFPKEGPSILRIQQVVRGDSAAYFCASSRSGVKTEAFFGQGTRLTVV.

At least ten counts were recorded for this clone. The genes are TRBV19 and TRBJ1-5; perhaps TRBD1 as D (5 bases). Germline V gene lookup returns CDR1 LNHDA and CDR2 SQIVND (reference sequence). V lost 5 bases, J lost 3 bases, and 17 bases lay in between. The length of the CDR3 is 16 residues. In DNA, the CDR3 is TGTGCCAGTAGTTGGTCGGGCAGGGCAACCAATCAGCCCCAGCATTTT. Its protein is CASSWSGRATNQPQHF.

The chain uses TRBV3-1 and TRBJ1-1; TRBD1 is a possible D gene (5 bases). Trimming took 1 base from V and 0 from J, leaving 24 bases between them. There are 20 residues in the CDR3. Germline lookup yields CDR1 LGHDT and CDR2 YNNKEL (reference sequence). The DNA for the CDR3 is TGTGCCAGCAGCCAAGGCAGGGCCCAGGGCGGTAAATTCGTGAACACTGAAGCTTTCTTT. As protein: CASSQGRAQGGKFVNTEAFF.

This clone came up a few times. V and J are TRBV6-1 and TRBJ2-7; 8 nucleotides match TRBD1. The CDR3 totals 15 residues. V was pared by 7 bases and J by 3 bases, with 11 bases of the junction left unmatched. Germline V gene data show CDR1 as MNHNS and CDR2 as SASEGT. The CDR3 protein is CASNPGQATNYEQYF. CDR3 nucleotides: TGTGCCAGCAACCCGGGACAGGCTACAAACTACGAGCAGTACTTC.

The chain combines TRBV7-2 with TRBJ1-2; no reliable D call. CDR3 length equals 14 residues. Per the germline V gene, CDR1 is SGHTA and CDR2 is FQGNSA. The germline V and J ends were trimmed by 7 bases and 2 bases, with 14 bases remaining between them. The CDR3 DNA reads as TGTGCCAGCATCCCCGACGGTATCAACTATGGCTACACCTTC. Translating gives CASIPDGINYGYTF.

Many counts were recorded for this clone. This chain links TRBV19 with TRBJ2-1; unclear D gene. The germline CDR1 and CDR2 sequences are LNHDA and SQIVND (reference sequence). The V end lost 3 bases, the J end lost 0 bases, and 9 bases lay between the germline ends. The CDR3 sequence is 15 residues long. The CDR3 loop is CASSMSSNSYNEQFF. In nucleotides, the CDR3 is TGTGCCAGTAGTATGAGCTCTAACTCCTACAATGAGCAGTTCTTC. The complete variable domain, with remaining parts taken from reference TRBV19 and TRBJ2-1, reads DGGITQSPKYLFRKEGQNVTLSCEQNLNHDAMYWYRQDPGQGLRLIYYSQIVNDFQKGDIAEGYSVSREKKESFPLTVTSAQKNPTAFYLCASSMSSNSYNEQFFGPGTRLTVL.

This clone has a handful of counts. A much larger clone lies one base from this, so it may be a read error. The rearrangement joins TRBV12-3 or TRBV12-4 to TRBJ2-5; weak D call: TRBD2 (5 bases). The CDR3 length is 14 residues. The CDR3 loop reads CASSLGLARENQYF. In DNA form, the CDR3 reads TGTGCCAGCAGTTTAGGCCTAGCTAGGGAGAACCAGTACTTC.

This clone turned up a few times. The V call is TRBV10-3, the J call TRBJ1-1; 10 positions agree with TRBD1. CDR3 size: 14 residues. Germline-derived CDR1 and CDR2 are ENHRY and SYGVKD. Losses at the gene ends were 7 bases for V and 3 bases for J; bases not matched to a gene: 5. The chain's CDR3 is CAIIPGTGDTEAFF. The CDR3 DNA reads as TGTGCCATCATTCCCGGGACAGGGGACACTGAAGCTTTCTTT.

This clone was picked up many times. Within the sample, other DNA sequences also encode this same CDR3. This chain uses TRBV28 with TRBJ2-3; D is perhaps TRBD2 (6 bases). CDR1 and CDR2 (germline): MDHEN, SYDVKM. Trimming cost V 7 bases and J 2 bases, with 22 bases left between them. The CDR3 sequence is 17 residues long. CDR3 amino acids: CASNWDFKSGDTDTQYF. CDR3 in DNA: TGTGCCAGCAATTGGGACTTCAAGAGCGGAGACACAGATACGCAGTATTTT. Variable domain in full (rest from reference TRBV28 and TRBJ2-3): DVKVTQSSRYLVKRTGEKVFLECVQDMDHENMFWYRQDPGLGLRLIYFSYDVKMKEKGDIPEGYSVSREKKERFSLILESASTNQTSMYLCASNWDFKSGDTDTQYFGPGTRLTVL.